Reported below is one TCR beta chain. This specimen belongs to a study of blood T cell repertoires in COVID-19. Profiled with immunoSEQ multiplex PCR; TCRdb holds only in-frame clones, not every one. This table has roughly 190,000 clones, less than 90% appearing once. From germline, CDR1 is MNHEY and CDR2 SMNVEV (reference sequence). Trimming stripped 5 bases from V and 2 bases from J, with 15 bases between. The CDR3 has 15 residues. What was sequenced was PBMCs or T cells enriched from blood (not recorded which). The V gene is TRBV27, the J gene TRBJ2-5; tentative D call: TRBD1 (6 bases). The origin of this receptor is a woman aged 25 to 39 who had been exposed to COVID-19. The CDR3 spells CASSPGVQSQETQYF. The CDR3, as DNA: TGTGCCAGCAGTCCAGGGGTTCAATCTCAAGAGACCCAGTACTTC.